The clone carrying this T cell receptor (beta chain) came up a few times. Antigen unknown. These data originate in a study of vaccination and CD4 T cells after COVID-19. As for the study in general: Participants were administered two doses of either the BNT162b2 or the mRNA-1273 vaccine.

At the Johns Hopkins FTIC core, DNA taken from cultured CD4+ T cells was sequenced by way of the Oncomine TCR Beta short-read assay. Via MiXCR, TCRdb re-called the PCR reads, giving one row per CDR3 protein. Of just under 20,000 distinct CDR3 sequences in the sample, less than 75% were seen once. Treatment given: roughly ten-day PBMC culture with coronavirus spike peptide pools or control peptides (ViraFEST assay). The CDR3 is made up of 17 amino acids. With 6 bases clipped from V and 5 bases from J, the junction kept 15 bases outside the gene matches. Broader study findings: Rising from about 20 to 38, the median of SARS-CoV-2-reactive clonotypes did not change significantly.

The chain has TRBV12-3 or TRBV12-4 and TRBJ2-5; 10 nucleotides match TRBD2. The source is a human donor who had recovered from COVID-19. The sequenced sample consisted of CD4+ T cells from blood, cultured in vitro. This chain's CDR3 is CASSLLLAGDPPETQYF. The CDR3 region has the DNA TGTGCCAGCAGCCTACTTCTAGCGGGAGACCCTCCGGAGACCCAGTACTTC.